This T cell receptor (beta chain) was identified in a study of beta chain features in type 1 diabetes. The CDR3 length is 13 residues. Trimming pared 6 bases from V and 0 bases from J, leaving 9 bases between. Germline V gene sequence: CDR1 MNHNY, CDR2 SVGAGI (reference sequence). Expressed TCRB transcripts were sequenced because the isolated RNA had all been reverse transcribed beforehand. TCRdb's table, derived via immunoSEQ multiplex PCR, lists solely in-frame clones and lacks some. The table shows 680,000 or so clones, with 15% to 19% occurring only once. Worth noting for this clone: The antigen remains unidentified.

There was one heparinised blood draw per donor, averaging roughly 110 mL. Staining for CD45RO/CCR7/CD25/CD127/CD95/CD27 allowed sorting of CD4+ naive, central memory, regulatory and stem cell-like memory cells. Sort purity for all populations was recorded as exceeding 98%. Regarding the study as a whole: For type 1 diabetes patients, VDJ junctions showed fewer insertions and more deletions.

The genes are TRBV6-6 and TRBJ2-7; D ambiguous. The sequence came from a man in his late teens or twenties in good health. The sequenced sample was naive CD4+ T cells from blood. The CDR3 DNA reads TGTGCCAGCAGGAACCTAGACTCCTACGAGCAGTACTTC. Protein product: CASRNLDSYEQYF.